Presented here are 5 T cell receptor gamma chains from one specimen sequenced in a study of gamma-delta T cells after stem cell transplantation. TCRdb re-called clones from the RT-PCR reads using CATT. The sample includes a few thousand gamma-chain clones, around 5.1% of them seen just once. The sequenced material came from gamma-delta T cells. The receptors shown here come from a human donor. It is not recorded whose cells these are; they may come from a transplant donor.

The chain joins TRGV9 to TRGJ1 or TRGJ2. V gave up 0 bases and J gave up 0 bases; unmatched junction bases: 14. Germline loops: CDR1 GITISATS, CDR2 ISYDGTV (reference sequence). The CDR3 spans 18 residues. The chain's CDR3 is CALWEVRLNSPNYYKKLF. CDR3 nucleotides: TGTGCCTTGTGGGAGGTGCGCCTAAATTCTCCGAATTATTATAAGAAACTCTTT.

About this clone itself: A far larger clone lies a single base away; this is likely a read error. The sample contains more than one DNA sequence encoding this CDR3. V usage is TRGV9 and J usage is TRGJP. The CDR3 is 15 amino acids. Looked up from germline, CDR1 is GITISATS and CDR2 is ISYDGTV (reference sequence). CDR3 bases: TGTGCCTTGTGGGATGAAGAGTTGGGTAAAAAAATCAAGGTATTT. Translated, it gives CALWDEELGKKIKVF.

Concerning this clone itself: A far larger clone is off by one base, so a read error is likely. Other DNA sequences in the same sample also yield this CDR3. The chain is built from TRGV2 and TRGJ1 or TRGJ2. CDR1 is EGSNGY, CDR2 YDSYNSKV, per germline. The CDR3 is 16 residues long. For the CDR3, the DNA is TGTGCCACCTGGGACGGGCCGGTGAGCAATTATTATAAAAAACTCTTT. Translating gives CATWDGPVSNYYKKLF.

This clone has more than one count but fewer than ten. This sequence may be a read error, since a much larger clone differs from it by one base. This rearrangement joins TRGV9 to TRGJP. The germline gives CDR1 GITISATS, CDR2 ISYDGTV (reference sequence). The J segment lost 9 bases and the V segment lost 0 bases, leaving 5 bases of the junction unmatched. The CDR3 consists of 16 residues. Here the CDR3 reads CALWEVHGLGKKIKVF. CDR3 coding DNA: TGTGCCTTGTGGGAGGTGCACGGGTTGGGCAAAAAAATCAAGGTATTT.

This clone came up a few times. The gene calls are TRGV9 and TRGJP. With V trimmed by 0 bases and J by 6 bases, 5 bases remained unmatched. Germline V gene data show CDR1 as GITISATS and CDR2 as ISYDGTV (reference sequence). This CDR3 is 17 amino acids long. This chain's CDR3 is CALWEVKSELGKKIKVF. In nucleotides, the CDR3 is TGTGCCTTGTGGGAGGTGAAATCAGAGTTGGGCAAAAAAATCAAGGTATTT.